This is a list of T cell receptor beta chains from one sample in a study of blood T cell repertoires in COVID-19. Measured with immunoSEQ multiplex PCR; TCRdb has only the in-frame clones, and not every one. Of a few hundred thousand clones listed, about 87% were seen once; the top ten hold around 10%. The material sequenced was PBMCs or T cells enriched from blood (not recorded which). These receptors originate from a woman between 45 and 65 years old who had recovered from COVID-19. The CDR3 runs from the conserved cysteine through the conserved F or W. A D gene is named only where the DNA matches it firmly. The size entry is marked missing in some rows and otherwise reads once, few, many or a size class.

d_call: NA
clone_size: NA
v_call: TRBV7-2
j_call: TRBJ1-3
cdr3_aa: CASSADSSGNTIYF
cdr3_nt: TGTGCCAGCAGCGCGGACAGCTCTGGAAACACCATATATTTT

d_call: NA
clone_size: NA
v_call: TRBV6-5
j_call: TRBJ1-1
cdr3_aa: CASPLTGTAEAFF
cdr3_nt: TGTGCCAGCCCACTCACAGGGACGGCTGAAGCTTTCTTT

d_call: NA
clone_size: few
v_call: TRBV3-1/TRBV3-2
j_call: TRBJ1-5
cdr3_aa: CASSHGGGQPQHF
cdr3_nt: TGTGCCAGCAGCCACGGGGGAGGTCAGCCCCAGCATTTT

d_call: NA
clone_size: NA
v_call: TRBV5-6
j_call: TRBJ2-3
cdr3_aa: CASSIKGEPRPADTQYF
cdr3_nt: TGTGCCAGCAGCATAAAAGGGGAACCAAGGCCGGCAGATACGCAGTATTTT

d_call: NA
clone_size: NA
v_call: TRBV4-3
j_call: TRBJ1-5
cdr3_aa: CASSNGDFNQPQHF
cdr3_nt: TGCGCCAGCAGCAACGGGGATTTTAATCAGCCCCAGCATTTT

d_call: NA
clone_size: NA
v_call: TRBV11-3
j_call: TRBJ2-1
cdr3_aa: CASSLTLYNEQFF
cdr3_nt: TGTGCCAGCAGCTTGACACTTTACAATGAGCAGTTCTTC

d_call: NA
clone_size: NA
v_call: TRBV4-1
j_call: TRBJ1-1
cdr3_aa: CASSPPAARNTEAFF
cdr3_nt: TGCGCCAGCAGCCCCCCTGCGGCGCGGAACACTGAAGCTTTCTTT

d_call: NA
clone_size: NA
v_call: TRBV6-5
j_call: TRBJ1-6
cdr3_aa: CASSQTEISPLHF
cdr3_nt: TGTGCCAGCAGTCAAACAGAGATTTCACCCCTCCACTTT

d_call: TRBD1
clone_size: few
v_call: TRBV29-1
j_call: TRBJ2-1
cdr3_aa: CSVRDRGFDNEQFF
cdr3_nt: TGCAGCGTCCGGGACAGGGGATTCGACAATGAGCAGTTCTTC

d_call: NA
clone_size: few
v_call: TRBV28
j_call: TRBJ1-5
cdr3_aa: CASSLWGAVGNQPQHF
cdr3_nt: TGTGCCAGCAGTTTATGGGGGGCGGTAGGCAATCAGCCCCAGCATTTT

d_call: TRBD1
clone_size: NA
v_call: TRBV25-1
j_call: TRBJ1-4
cdr3_aa: CASTFPQGQGEEKLFF
cdr3_nt: TGTGCCAGCACCTTCCCCCAGGGACAGGGGGAGGAAAAACTGTTTTTT

d_call: TRBD1
clone_size: few
v_call: TRBV14
j_call: TRBJ1-2
cdr3_aa: CASSQDRGLDYGYTF
cdr3_nt: TGTGCCAGCAGCCAGGACAGGGGGCTGGACTATGGCTACACCTTC

d_call: NA
clone_size: NA
v_call: TRBV30
j_call: TRBJ1-2
cdr3_aa: CAAGGGHYGYTF
cdr3_nt: TGTGCCGCGGGGGGGGGACACTATGGCTACACCTTC

d_call: NA
clone_size: NA
v_call: TRBV3-1/TRBV3-2
j_call: TRBJ1-5
cdr3_aa: CASSQERKGEYSNQPQHF
cdr3_nt: TGTGCCAGCAGCCAAGAACGGAAAGGGGAATATAGCAATCAGCCCCAGCATTTT

d_call: NA
clone_size: NA
v_call: TRBV2
j_call: TRBJ2-3
cdr3_aa: CASSEYGRGGTDTQYF
cdr3_nt: TGTGCCAGCAGTGAATACGGGCGGGGTGGCACAGATACGCAGTATTTT

d_call: NA
clone_size: NA
v_call: TRBV4-1
j_call: TRBJ1-6
cdr3_aa: CASSPGGQSSYNSPLHF
cdr3_nt: TGCGCCAGCAGCCCTGGCGGGCAGAGCTCCTATAATTCACCCCTCCACTTT

d_call: TRBD1
clone_size: NA
v_call: TRBV5-1
j_call: TRBJ1-2
cdr3_aa: CASSDGTGGYGYTF
cdr3_nt: TGCGCCAGCAGCGACGGGACAGGGGGATATGGCTACACCTTC

d_call: TRBD2
clone_size: NA
v_call: TRBV29-1
j_call: TRBJ2-5
cdr3_aa: CSVEGFSGGATETQYF
cdr3_nt: TGCAGCGTTGAGGGGTTTAGCGGGGGGGCCACAGAGACCCAGTACTTC

d_call: NA
clone_size: NA
v_call: TRBV7-6
j_call: TRBJ1-3
cdr3_aa: CASSLAIGDSGNTIYF
cdr3_nt: TGTGCCAGCAGCTTAGCTATAGGGGACTCTGGAAACACCATATATTTT

d_call: NA
clone_size: NA
v_call: TRBV7-9
j_call: TRBJ1-4
cdr3_aa: CASSAGGFNEKLFF
cdr3_nt: TGTGCCAGCAGCGCCGGGGGGTTTAATGAAAAACTGTTTTTT

d_call: TRBD1
clone_size: few
v_call: TRBV6-5
j_call: TRBJ1-2
cdr3_aa: CASRTTGDYGYTF
cdr3_nt: TGTGCCAGCAGGACTACAGGGGATTATGGCTACACCTTC

d_call: NA
clone_size: NA
v_call: TRBV3-1/TRBV3-2
j_call: TRBJ1-2
cdr3_aa: CASSQLQGNGYTF
cdr3_nt: TGTGCCAGCAGCCAATTACAGGGTAATGGCTACACCTTC

d_call: NA
clone_size: few
v_call: TRBV7-2
j_call: TRBJ2-1
cdr3_aa: CASSTGQLLRNEQFF
cdr3_nt: TGTGCCAGCAGCACCGGACAGCTACTTCGCAATGAGCAGTTCTTC

d_call: TRBD2
clone_size: NA
v_call: TRBV7-2
j_call: TRBJ2-1
cdr3_aa: CASRTGTSAYNEQFF
cdr3_nt: TGTGCCAGCAGAACCGGGACTAGCGCCTACAATGAGCAGTTCTTC

d_call: TRBD2
clone_size: NA
v_call: TRBV11-1
j_call: TRBJ2-2
cdr3_aa: CASSPRTSGFPGELFF
cdr3_nt: TGTGCCAGCAGCCCCCGGACTAGCGGGTTTCCCGGGGAGCTGTTTTTT

d_call: NA
clone_size: NA
v_call: TRBV23-1
j_call: TRBJ1-5
cdr3_aa: CASSPRGRGNQPQHF
cdr3_nt: TGCGCCAGCAGCCCCAGGGGAAGAGGCAATCAGCCCCAGCATTTT

d_call: TRBD1
clone_size: NA
v_call: TRBV18
j_call: TRBJ1-5
cdr3_aa: CASSPSPGTGGPQINQPQHF
cdr3_nt: TGTGCCAGCTCACCATCCCCCGGGACAGGGGGCCCACAAATCAATCAGCCCCAGCATTTT

d_call: NA
clone_size: NA
v_call: TRBV7-2
j_call: TRBJ1-4
cdr3_aa: CASSLDGTRGEKLFF
cdr3_nt: TGTGCCAGCAGCTTAGACGGGACTCGGGGTGAAAAACTGTTTTTT

d_call: NA
clone_size: NA
v_call: TRBV4-3
j_call: TRBJ1-2
cdr3_aa: CASSQDPRGGYGYTF
cdr3_nt: TGCGCCAGCAGCCAAGATCCACGAGGGGGCTATGGCTACACCTTC

d_call: NA
clone_size: NA
v_call: TRBV7-7
j_call: TRBJ1-3
cdr3_aa: CASSTSQGAGNTIYF
cdr3_nt: TGTGCTAGCAGCACGTCTCAGGGCGCTGGAAACACCATATATTTT

d_call: TRBD2
clone_size: NA
v_call: TRBV4-3
j_call: TRBJ2-1
cdr3_aa: CASSHGGATNEQFF
cdr3_nt: TGCGCCAGCAGCCACGGGGGGGCCACCAATGAGCAGTTCTTC

d_call: NA
clone_size: NA
v_call: TRBV19
j_call: TRBJ1-5
cdr3_aa: CASSEGTWSFQPQHF
cdr3_nt: TGTGCCAGTAGTGAGGGCACCTGGAGTTTTCAGCCCCAGCATTTT

d_call: TRBD1
clone_size: NA
v_call: TRBV28
j_call: TRBJ1-4
cdr3_aa: CASSQQPGTGKLANEKLFF
cdr3_nt: TGTGCCAGCAGTCAGCAACCCGGGACAGGGAAGTTGGCTAATGAAAAACTGTTTTTT

d_call: NA
clone_size: once
v_call: TRBV18
j_call: TRBJ2-7
cdr3_aa: CASSPTGSGGYEQYF
cdr3_nt: TGTGCCAGCTCACCAACGGGATCCGGGGGCTACGAGCAGTACTTC

d_call: TRBD1
clone_size: NA
v_call: TRBV29-1
j_call: TRBJ2-1
cdr3_aa: CSVSPVQGAVNEQFF
cdr3_nt: TGCAGCGTTTCTCCTGTCCAGGGGGCGGTGAATGAGCAGTTCTTC

d_call: NA
clone_size: NA
v_call: TRBV6-1
j_call: TRBJ2-7
cdr3_aa: CASSDSPREEQYF
cdr3_nt: TGTGCCAGCAGTGATTCACCTCGGGAAGAGCAGTACTTC

d_call: NA
clone_size: NA
v_call: TRBV11-1
j_call: TRBJ1-1
cdr3_aa: CASSLDLDTEAFF
cdr3_nt: TGTGCCAGCAGCTTAGACTTGGACACTGAAGCTTTCTTT

d_call: TRBD2
clone_size: NA
v_call: TRBV6-2/TRBV6-3
j_call: TRBJ2-1
cdr3_aa: CASSKVVGTSLREQFF
cdr3_nt: TGTGCCAGCAGCAAGGTGGTGGGGACTAGCTTAAGGGAGCAGTTCTTC

d_call: TRBD1
clone_size: once
v_call: TRBV3-1/TRBV3-2
j_call: TRBJ1-2
cdr3_aa: CASSPRGTGGDGYTF
cdr3_nt: TGTGCCAGCAGCCCGAGAGGGACAGGGGGTGACGGCTACACCTTC

d_call: NA
clone_size: NA
v_call: TRBV7-2
j_call: TRBJ1-1
cdr3_aa: CASSLGQFNTEAFF
cdr3_nt: TGTGCCAGCAGCTTAGGACAGTTTAACACTGAAGCTTTCTTT

d_call: NA
clone_size: NA
v_call: TRBV13
j_call: TRBJ1-4
cdr3_aa: CASSLTVQGFGNEKLFF
cdr3_nt: TGTGCCAGCAGTCTAACGGTGCAGGGTTTCGGGAATGAAAAACTGTTTTTT

d_call: TRBD2
clone_size: NA
v_call: TRBV3-1/TRBV3-2
j_call: TRBJ2-3
cdr3_aa: CASSQMGGRGLNTQYF
cdr3_nt: TGTGCCAGCAGCCAAATGGGGGGGAGAGGACTTAATACGCAGTATTTT

d_call: NA
clone_size: NA
v_call: TRBV2
j_call: TRBJ1-6
cdr3_aa: CASSVIERNSPLHF
cdr3_nt: TGTGCCAGCAGTGTGATAGAGAGGAATTCACCCCTCCACTTT

d_call: NA
clone_size: NA
v_call: TRBV14
j_call: TRBJ1-2
cdr3_aa: CASSPTANYGYTF
cdr3_nt: TGTGCCAGCAGCCCTACCGCTAACTATGGCTACACCTTC

d_call: NA
clone_size: NA
v_call: TRBV30
j_call: TRBJ1-1
cdr3_aa: CAWSGDSGTEAFF
cdr3_nt: TGTGCCTGGAGCGGAGACAGTGGCACTGAAGCTTTCTTT

d_call: NA
clone_size: NA
v_call: TRBV4-1
j_call: TRBJ1-5
cdr3_aa: CASSQGGGFQPQHF
cdr3_nt: TGCGCCAGCAGCCAAGGGGGCGGCTTTCAGCCCCAGCATTTT

d_call: TRBD1
clone_size: NA
v_call: TRBV5-6
j_call: TRBJ1-2
cdr3_aa: CASSLVQGAGGYTF
cdr3_nt: TGTGCCAGCAGCTTGGTTCAGGGGGCGGGAGGCTACACCTTC

d_call: NA
clone_size: NA
v_call: TRBV6-5
j_call: TRBJ1-1
cdr3_aa: CASSYGRRAEAFF
cdr3_nt: TGTGCCAGCAGTTACGGGAGGCGCGCTGAAGCTTTCTTT

d_call: TRBD2
clone_size: NA
v_call: TRBV5-1
j_call: TRBJ2-3
cdr3_aa: CASSFKGLAGGSTDTQYF
cdr3_nt: TGCGCCAGCAGCTTTAAGGGACTAGCGGGGGGGAGCACAGATACGCAGTATTTT

d_call: NA
clone_size: NA
v_call: TRBV7-3
j_call: TRBJ1-1
cdr3_aa: CASSLRANTEAFF
cdr3_nt: TGTGCCAGCAGCTTAAGGGCTAACACTGAAGCTTTCTTT

d_call: TRBD1
clone_size: NA
v_call: TRBV27
j_call: TRBJ1-2
cdr3_aa: CASSYPDRENYGYTF
cdr3_nt: TGTGCCAGCAGTTACCCCGACAGGGAGAACTATGGCTACACCTTC

d_call: NA
clone_size: NA
v_call: TRBV15
j_call: TRBJ1-1
cdr3_aa: CATSREAATEAFF
cdr3_nt: TGTGCCACCAGCAGAGAGGCGGCTACTGAAGCTTTCTTT

d_call: TRBD1
clone_size: few
v_call: TRBV5-1
j_call: TRBJ1-1
cdr3_aa: CASSLQGARNTEAFF
cdr3_nt: TGCGCCAGCAGCTTGCAGGGGGCAAGGAACACTGAAGCTTTCTTT

d_call: NA
clone_size: NA
v_call: TRBV20-1
j_call: TRBJ1-2
cdr3_aa: CSASSGTIDLDGYTF
cdr3_nt: TGCAGTGCCAGTTCCGGGACAATTGATCTGGATGGCTACACCTTC

d_call: NA
clone_size: NA
v_call: TRBV19
j_call: TRBJ1-2
cdr3_aa: CASSIDQGFFRGYTF
cdr3_nt: TGTGCCAGTAGTATAGACCAGGGGTTTTTTCGTGGCTACACCTTC

d_call: TRBD1
clone_size: few
v_call: TRBV19
j_call: TRBJ1-1
cdr3_aa: CASSIDRTGDKAFF
cdr3_nt: TGTGCCAGTAGTATTGATCGGACAGGAGACAAAGCTTTCTTT

d_call: NA
clone_size: NA
v_call: TRBV7-2
j_call: TRBJ1-6
cdr3_aa: CASSENSPLHF
cdr3_nt: TGTGCCAGCAGCGAGAATTCACCCCTCCACTTT